A selection of T cell receptor beta chains follows, all from one sample in a study of CXCR3-negative and CXCR3-positive naive CD8 T cells. TCRdb reprocessed the 5' RACE reads, with one entry per CDR3 protein and no DNA. The listing records around 5,300 distinct CDR3 sequences. Sequencing input: naive CXCR3- CD8+ T cells from blood. Every receptor here comes from a human donor in good health. Some clones in this sample may be carry-over from other donors' samples. The CDR3 runs from the conserved cysteine through the conserved F or W. The order of the fields is clone size, J gene, CDR3 length, V gene, CDR3 protein. Clone size is shown for a subset of rows, as once, few, many or a class of expanded clone.

clone_size: medium-sized
j_call: TRBJ2-1
cdr3_length: 15
v_call: TRBV7-9
cdr3_aa: CAIPEPGLQYNEQFF

clone_size: medium-sized
j_call: TRBJ1-2
cdr3_length: 14
v_call: TRBV29-1
cdr3_aa: CSVVSPETNYGHTF

clone_size: NA
j_call: TRBJ1-2
cdr3_length: 15
v_call: TRBV7-9
cdr3_aa: CASSFFRDRDHGYTF

clone_size: NA
j_call: TRBJ2-7
cdr3_length: 14
v_call: TRBV14
cdr3_aa: CASSQDLLGYEQYF

clone_size: NA
j_call: TRBJ2-1
cdr3_length: 15
v_call: TRBV3-1
cdr3_aa: CASSAPGTGGLEQFF

clone_size: NA
j_call: TRBJ2-7
cdr3_length: 12
v_call: TRBV29-1
cdr3_aa: CSVAGPRYEQYF

clone_size: medium-sized
j_call: TRBJ1-5
cdr3_length: 14
v_call: TRBV4-2
cdr3_aa: CASGEEDSNQPQHF

clone_size: NA
j_call: TRBJ2-1
cdr3_length: 14
v_call: TRBV27
cdr3_aa: CASSLTGTYNEQFF

clone_size: NA
j_call: TRBJ1-1
cdr3_length: 14
v_call: TRBV5-5
cdr3_aa: CASSHGQAITEAFF

clone_size: medium-sized
j_call: TRBJ1-2
cdr3_length: 14
v_call: TRBV20-1
cdr3_aa: CSAPGQGEGYGYTF

clone_size: NA
j_call: TRBJ1-6
cdr3_length: 15
v_call: TRBV6-5
cdr3_aa: CASAPGGGYNSPLHF

clone_size: NA
j_call: TRBJ1-2
cdr3_length: 14
v_call: TRBV12-3/TRBV12-4
cdr3_aa: CASSFRATNYGYTF

clone_size: NA
j_call: TRBJ2-7
cdr3_length: 13
v_call: TRBV7-6
cdr3_aa: CASSLQGTYEQYF

clone_size: NA
j_call: TRBJ2-7
cdr3_length: 16
v_call: TRBV7-9
cdr3_aa: CASSPITGQGVNEQYF

clone_size: medium-sized
j_call: TRBJ1-1
cdr3_length: 12
v_call: TRBV5-1
cdr3_aa: CASSPRGTEAFF

clone_size: NA
j_call: TRBJ1-2
cdr3_length: 16
v_call: TRBV29-1
cdr3_aa: CSVEEGPLTGDYGYTF

clone_size: medium-sized
j_call: TRBJ2-7
cdr3_length: 15
v_call: TRBV25-1
cdr3_aa: CASSVLAGETYEQYF

clone_size: NA
j_call: TRBJ2-7
cdr3_length: 13
v_call: TRBV29-1
cdr3_aa: CSVELGKRYEQYF

clone_size: medium-sized
j_call: TRBJ2-1
cdr3_length: 15
v_call: TRBV18
cdr3_aa: CASSPKGTGRNEQFF

clone_size: NA
j_call: TRBJ2-2
cdr3_length: 16
v_call: TRBV29-1
cdr3_aa: CSVEAVDRGNTGELFF

clone_size: medium-sized
j_call: TRBJ2-4
cdr3_length: 14
v_call: TRBV7-9
cdr3_aa: CASSPPGGGNIQYF

clone_size: medium-sized
j_call: TRBJ2-2
cdr3_length: 18
v_call: TRBV5-1
cdr3_aa: CASSRGLAGPRRTGELFF

clone_size: medium-sized
j_call: TRBJ2-1
cdr3_length: 13
v_call: TRBV20-1
cdr3_aa: CSASGSTYNEQFF

clone_size: medium-sized
j_call: TRBJ1-1
cdr3_length: 13
v_call: TRBV25-1
cdr3_aa: CASSQGSLTEAFF

clone_size: NA
j_call: TRBJ2-7
cdr3_length: 14
v_call: TRBV2
cdr3_aa: CASRGSRGPNEQYF

clone_size: medium-sized
j_call: TRBJ2-3
cdr3_length: 13
v_call: TRBV14
cdr3_aa: CASSQVALDTQYF

clone_size: medium-sized
j_call: TRBJ2-3
cdr3_length: 17
v_call: TRBV20-1
cdr3_aa: CSAHPLAGVPGTDTQYF

clone_size: NA
j_call: TRBJ2-5
cdr3_length: 16
v_call: TRBV7-9
cdr3_aa: CASSTEGGGSQETQYF

clone_size: NA
j_call: TRBJ1-1
cdr3_length: 14
v_call: TRBV30
cdr3_aa: CAWGETGLGTEAFF

clone_size: medium-sized
j_call: TRBJ2-7
cdr3_length: 13
v_call: TRBV29-1
cdr3_aa: CSARLAAHYEQYF

clone_size: NA
j_call: TRBJ2-3
cdr3_length: 17
v_call: TRBV29-1
cdr3_aa: CSVTSYRGHGSTDTQYF

clone_size: NA
j_call: TRBJ2-5
cdr3_length: 14
v_call: TRBV7-9
cdr3_aa: CASSLEVASRTQYF

clone_size: medium-sized
j_call: TRBJ2-2
cdr3_length: 15
v_call: TRBV2
cdr3_aa: CASIEGRLNTGELFF

clone_size: NA
j_call: TRBJ1-1
cdr3_length: 12
v_call: TRBV13
cdr3_aa: CASSSRDGEAFF

clone_size: NA
j_call: TRBJ2-5
cdr3_length: 12
v_call: TRBV7-6
cdr3_aa: CASSARGETQYF

clone_size: NA
j_call: TRBJ2-1
cdr3_length: 15
v_call: TRBV5-1
cdr3_aa: CASSPVIAGDDEQFF

clone_size: large
j_call: TRBJ2-1
cdr3_length: 13
v_call: TRBV11-1
cdr3_aa: CASSLRGGRLQFF

clone_size: NA
j_call: TRBJ1-2
cdr3_length: 11
v_call: TRBV29-1
cdr3_aa: CSVQGNYGYTF

clone_size: NA
j_call: TRBJ1-1
cdr3_length: 14
v_call: TRBV2
cdr3_aa: CGSSEGPGVTEAFF

clone_size: medium-sized
j_call: TRBJ2-1
cdr3_length: 16
v_call: TRBV7-8
cdr3_aa: CASSLWASGSQNEQFF

clone_size: NA
j_call: TRBJ1-1
cdr3_length: 18
v_call: TRBV25-1
cdr3_aa: CASSGVPGQGPWGTEAFF

clone_size: NA
j_call: TRBJ1-1
cdr3_length: 13
v_call: TRBV20-1
cdr3_aa: CSAKPGLVTEAFF

clone_size: NA
j_call: TRBJ2-7
cdr3_length: 13
v_call: TRBV29-1
cdr3_aa: CSGTGTGAYEQYF

clone_size: medium-sized
j_call: TRBJ2-7
cdr3_length: 15
v_call: TRBV29-1
cdr3_aa: CSVEDGNKAPYEQYF

clone_size: NA
j_call: TRBJ2-7
cdr3_length: 16
v_call: TRBV5-1
cdr3_aa: CASSLRGTGKLYEQYF

clone_size: NA
j_call: TRBJ2-7
cdr3_length: 15
v_call: TRBV12-3/TRBV12-4
cdr3_aa: CASSSKRDRAYEQYF

clone_size: NA
j_call: TRBJ2-1
cdr3_length: 14
v_call: TRBV4-1
cdr3_aa: CASSQRTAYNEQFF

clone_size: NA
j_call: TRBJ1-2
cdr3_length: 17
v_call: TRBV12-3/TRBV12-4
cdr3_aa: CASSSEPPGQGAYGYTF